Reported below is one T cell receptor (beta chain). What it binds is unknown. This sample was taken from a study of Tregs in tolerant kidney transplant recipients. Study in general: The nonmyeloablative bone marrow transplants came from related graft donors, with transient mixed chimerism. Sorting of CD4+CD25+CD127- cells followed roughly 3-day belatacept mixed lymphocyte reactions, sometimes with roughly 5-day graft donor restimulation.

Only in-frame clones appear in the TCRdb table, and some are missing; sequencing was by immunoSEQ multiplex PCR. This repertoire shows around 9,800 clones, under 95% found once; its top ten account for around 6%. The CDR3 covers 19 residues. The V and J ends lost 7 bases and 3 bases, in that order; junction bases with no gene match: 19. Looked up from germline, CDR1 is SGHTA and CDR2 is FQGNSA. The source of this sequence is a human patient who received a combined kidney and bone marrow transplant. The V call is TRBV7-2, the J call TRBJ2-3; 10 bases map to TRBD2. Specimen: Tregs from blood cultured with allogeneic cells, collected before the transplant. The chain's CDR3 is CASTRQRGGTPFGTDTQYF. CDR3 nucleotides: TGTGCCAGCACCCGTCAGCGGGGGGGGACTCCGTTCGGTACAGATACGCAGTATTTT.